Shown below are 17 T cell receptor beta chains from a single sample sequenced in a study of shared clonotypes between healthy human individuals. Clones were sequenced by immunoSEQ multiplex PCR, and TCRdb holds only the in-frame ones, with some missing. Among hundreds of thousands of clones listed, around 79% were seen once. Source material: PBMCs. These receptors were taken from a woman aged 35 to 49 in good health. Some clones in this sample may be carry-over from other donors' samples.

The rearrangement links TRBV19 to TRBJ1-5; no firm D call. This CDR3 has 12 amino acids. Deletions cut 10 bases from V and 6 bases from J, with 13 bases between. In germline, CDR1 is LNHDA, CDR2 SQIVND (reference sequence). The CDR3 sequence: CATSTAIQPQHF. CDR3 nucleotide sequence: TGTGCCACCAGTACTGCAATTCAGCCCCAGCATTTT.

On this clone: At one end, the junction sequence differs from germline, possibly due to a read error. The chain is built from TRBV6-6 and TRBJ2-7; D call uncertain. CDR1 and CDR2 from the germline V gene are MNHNY and SVGAGI (reference sequence). The CDR3 sequence is 11 residues long. CDR3 bases: TGTGCCAGCAGTTACTCCCACGAGCAGTACTTC. Protein product: CASSYSHEQYF.

V is TRBV19 and J is TRBJ1-3; D gene uncertain. In germline, CDR1 is LNHDA, CDR2 SQIVND (reference sequence). V lost 5 bases and J lost 0, with 20 bases in between. The CDR3 contains 18 residues. As DNA, the CDR3 is TGTGCCAGTAGTCCCCTCGGTCGACGAACCCACTCTGGAAACACCATATATTTT. It codes for CASSPLGRRTHSGNTIYF.

CDR3 region: CASSPSGRTRGEQYF. For the CDR3, the DNA is TGCGCCAGCAGCCCATCCGGACGGACAAGGGGCGAGCAGTACTTC. The rearrangement uses TRBV5-1 and TRBJ2-7, with TRBD1 as a possible D gene (5 bases). Trimming took off 4 bases at V and 6 bases at J, with 20 bases between the two ends. The CDR3 is made up of 15 amino acids. Per germline, CDR1 SGHRS and CDR2 YFSETQ.

This clone was observed a single time. The V and J genes are TRBV6-1 and TRBJ1-1; TRBD1 is a possible D gene (6 bases). V was cut by 2 bases and J by 4 bases, with 8 bases left in between. From germline, CDR1 is MNHNS and CDR2 SASEGT. CDR3 length equals 13 residues. The CDR3 nucleotides are TGTGCCAGCAGTGAATCAGGGGTCACTGAAGCTTTCTTT. Translation: CASSESGVTEAFF.

This clone was counted ten times or more. The V gene is TRBV19, the J gene TRBJ2-1; 12 bases map to TRBD2. This CDR3 is built from 20 residues. With 3 bases clipped from V and 3 bases from J, the junction kept 15 bases outside the gene matches. The germline V gene has CDR1 LNHDA and CDR2 SQIVND (reference sequence). DNA for the CDR3: TGTGCCAGTAGTATTTACCTCCCAGCGACTAGCGGGAGTTACTACAATGAGCAGTTCTTC. It specifies CASSIYLPATSGSYYNEQFF.

The chain carries TRBV6-6 and TRBJ1-1; unclear D gene. Germline lookup yields CDR1 MNHNY and CDR2 SVGAGI (reference sequence). The CDR3 totals 14 residues. Deletions cut 0 bases from V and 6 bases from J, with 11 bases between. For the CDR3, the DNA is TGTGCCAGCAGTTACTCGCGGACTCAGGCTGAAGCTTTCTTT. It codes for CASSYSRTQAEAFF.

The V and J genes are TRBV6-4 and TRBJ1-5; D unresolved. Germline assignment: CDR1 MRHNA and CDR2 SNTAGT. V lost 4 bases and J lost 7, with 11 bases in between. The CDR3 extends over 13 amino acids. CDR3: CASSAELRQPQHF. As DNA, the CDR3 is TGTGCCAGCAGTGCCGAGTTGAGGCAGCCCCAGCATTTT.

The chain links TRBV7-3 to TRBJ2-2, with D possibly being TRBD1 (6 bases). V was trimmed by 8 bases and J by 0 bases, leaving 7 bases between them. The CDR3 totals 13 residues. The germline V gene encodes CDR1 SGHTA and CDR2 FQGTGA. CDR3 region: CASGQTNTGELFF. For the CDR3, the DNA is TGTGCCAGCGGACAGACGAACACCGGGGAGCTGTTTTTT.

CDR3 DNA sequence: TGTGCCAGCAGCCGGGGGCACATCCCTGAAGCTTTCTTT. Protein product: CASSRGHIPEAFF. This chain joins TRBV28 and TRBJ1-1, with TRBD1 as a possible D gene (6 bases). There are 13 residues in the CDR3. Between the trimmed V and J ends, which lost 6 bases and 6 bases, there was a span of 14 bases. Germline values: CDR1 MDHEN, CDR2 SYDVKM.

The V and J genes are TRBV27 and TRBJ2-4; the D gene is possibly TRBD1 (6 bases). V was cut by 4 bases and J by 5 bases, with 9 bases left in between. The germline CDR1 and CDR2 sequences are MNHEY and SMNVEV (reference sequence). This CDR3 comprises 13 residues. CDR3 region: CASSSGQENIQYF. CDR3 sequence (DNA): TGTGCCAGCAGTTCGGGACAAGAAAACATTCAGTACTTC.

This chain connects TRBV5-1 to TRBJ2-1; 7 positions agree with TRBD1. V shed 5 bases, J shed 7 bases, and the junction held 15 bases outside the gene matches. This CDR3 is built from 16 residues. The germline gives CDR1 SGHRS, CDR2 YFSETQ. The CDR3 here is CASSYRDSPWGNEQFF. In nucleotides, the CDR3 is TGCGCCAGCAGTTACAGGGACAGCCCCTGGGGGAATGAGCAGTTCTTC.

The rearrangement uses TRBV9 and TRBJ2-3; 7 bases agree with TRBD1. CDR3 length equals 16 residues. With V trimmed by 3 bases and J by 0 bases, 7 bases remained unmatched. Germline V gene data show CDR1 as SGDLS and CDR2 as YYNGEE. CDR3 nucleotides: TGTGCCAGCAGCGCAGACTACAGGGGTAGCACAGATACGCAGTATTTT. Translated: CASSADYRGSTDTQYF.

This clone was observed a single time. The chain couples TRBV15 to TRBJ2-5; D uncertain. CDR1 is LNHNV, CDR2 YYDKDF, per germline (reference sequence). V was clipped by 0 bases and J by 2 bases, with 7 bases between them. The CDR3 loop spans 14 amino acids. CDR3 sequence: CATSRDISQETQYF. The CDR3 DNA reads as TGTGCCACCAGCAGAGATATCAGTCAAGAGACCCAGTACTTC.

The chain combines TRBV4-2 with TRBJ2-2, with a tentative D call TRBD1 (6 bases). Per germline, CDR1 LGHNA and CDR2 YNFKEQ. This CDR3 is built from 16 residues. Between the trimmed V and J ends, which lost 0 bases and 2 bases, there was a span of 10 bases. The CDR3 sequence is CASSQEGGSNTGELFF. CDR3 coding DNA: TGTGCCAGCAGCCAAGAAGGGGGATCCAACACCGGGGAGCTGTTTTTT.

This clone was seen once. The chain carries TRBV2 and TRBJ2-4; D remains unclear. V was shortened by 7 bases and J by 2 bases, with 15 bases between the two germline ends. CDR3 length: 15 amino acids. The germline V gene has CDR1 SNHLY and CDR2 FYNNEI. The CDR3 DNA reads TGTGCCAGCATGATGATAAGGCTTACCAAAAACATTCAGTACTTC. It specifies CASMMIRLTKNIQYF.

The chain is built from TRBV9 and TRBJ1-4, with TRBD1 as a possible D gene (5 bases). The CDR3 consists of 16 residues. V dropped 0 bases and J dropped 2 bases, with 11 bases sitting between them. Germline V CDR1 and CDR2: SGDLS, YYNGEE. The CDR3 DNA follows: TGTGCCAGCAGCGTAGGAGGGGCCGGGACTAATGAAAAACTGTTTTTT. It is translated as CASSVGGAGTNEKLFF.